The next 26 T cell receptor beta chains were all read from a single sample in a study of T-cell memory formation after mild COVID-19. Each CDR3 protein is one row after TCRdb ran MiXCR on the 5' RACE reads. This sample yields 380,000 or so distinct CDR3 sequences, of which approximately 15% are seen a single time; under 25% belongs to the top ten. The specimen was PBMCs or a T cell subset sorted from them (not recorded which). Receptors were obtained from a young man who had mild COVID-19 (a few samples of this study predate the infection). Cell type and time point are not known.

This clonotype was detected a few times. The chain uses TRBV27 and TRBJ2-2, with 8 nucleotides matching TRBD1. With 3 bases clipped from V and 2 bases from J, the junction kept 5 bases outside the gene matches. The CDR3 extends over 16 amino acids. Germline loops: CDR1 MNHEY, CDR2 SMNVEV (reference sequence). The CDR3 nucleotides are TGTGCCAGCAGTTTTGGTACAGGGGGAAACACCGGGGAGCTGTTTTTT. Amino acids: CASSFGTGGNTGELFF.

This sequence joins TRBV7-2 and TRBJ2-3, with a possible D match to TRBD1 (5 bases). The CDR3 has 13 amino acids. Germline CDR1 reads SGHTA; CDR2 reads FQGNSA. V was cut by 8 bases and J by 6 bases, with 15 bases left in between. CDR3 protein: CASLGQVSDTQYF. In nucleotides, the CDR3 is TGTGCCAGCTTGGGGCAGGTGTCGGATACGCAGTATTTT.

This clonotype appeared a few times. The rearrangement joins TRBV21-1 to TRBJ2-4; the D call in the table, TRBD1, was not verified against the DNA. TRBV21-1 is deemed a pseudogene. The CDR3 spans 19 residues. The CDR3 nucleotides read TGTGCCAGCAGCCGTCCCGGGACAGGGACCTTTTTAGCCAAAAACATTCAGTACTTC. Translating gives CASSRPGTGTFLAKNIQYF.

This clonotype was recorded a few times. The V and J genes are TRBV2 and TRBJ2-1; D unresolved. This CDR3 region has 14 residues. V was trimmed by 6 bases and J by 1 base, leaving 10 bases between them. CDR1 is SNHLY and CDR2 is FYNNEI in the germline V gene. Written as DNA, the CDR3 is TGTGCCAGCAGAGAGGACCCGTCCTACAATGAGCAGTTCTTC. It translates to CASREDPSYNEQFF.

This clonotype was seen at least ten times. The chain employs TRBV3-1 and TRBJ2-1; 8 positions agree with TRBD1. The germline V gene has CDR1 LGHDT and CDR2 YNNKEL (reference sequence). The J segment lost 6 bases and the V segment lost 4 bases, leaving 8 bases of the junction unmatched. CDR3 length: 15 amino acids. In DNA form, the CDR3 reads TGTGCCAGCAGCCCGGACAGGGTAATTCTCAATGAGCAGTTCTTC. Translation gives CASSPDRVILNEQFF.

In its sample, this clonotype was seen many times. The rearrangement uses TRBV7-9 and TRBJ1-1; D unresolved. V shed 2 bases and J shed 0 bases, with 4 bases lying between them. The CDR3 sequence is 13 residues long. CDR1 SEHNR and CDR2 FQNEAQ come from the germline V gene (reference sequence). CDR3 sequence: CASSLTMNTEAFF. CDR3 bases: TGTGCCAGCAGCTTAACAATGAACACTGAAGCTTTCTTT.

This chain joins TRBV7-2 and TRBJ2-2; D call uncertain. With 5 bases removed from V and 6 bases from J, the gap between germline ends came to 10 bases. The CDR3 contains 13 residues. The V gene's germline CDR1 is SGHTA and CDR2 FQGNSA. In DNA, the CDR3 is TGTGCCAGCAGCGGACGACTGCCCGGGGAGCTGTTTTTT. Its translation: CASSGRLPGELFF. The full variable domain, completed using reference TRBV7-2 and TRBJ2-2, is GAGVSQSPSNKVTEKGKDVELRCDPISGHTALYWYRQSLGQGLEFLIYFQGNSAPDKSGLPSDRFSAERTGGSVSTLTIQRTQQEDSAVYLCASSGRLPGELFFGEGSRLTVL.

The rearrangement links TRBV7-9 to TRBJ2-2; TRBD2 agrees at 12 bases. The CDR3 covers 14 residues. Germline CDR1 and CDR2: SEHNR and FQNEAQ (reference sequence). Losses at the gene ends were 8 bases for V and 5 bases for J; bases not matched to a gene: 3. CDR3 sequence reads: CASEGLAGTGELFF. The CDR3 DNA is TGTGCCAGCGAGGGACTAGCGGGTACCGGGGAGCTGTTTTTT.

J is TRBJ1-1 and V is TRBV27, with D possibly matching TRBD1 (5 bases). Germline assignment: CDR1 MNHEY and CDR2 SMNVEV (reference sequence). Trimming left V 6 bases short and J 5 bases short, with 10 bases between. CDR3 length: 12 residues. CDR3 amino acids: CASRPGKTEAFF. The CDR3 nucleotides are TGTGCCAGCAGACCAGGGAAAACTGAAGCTTTCTTT.

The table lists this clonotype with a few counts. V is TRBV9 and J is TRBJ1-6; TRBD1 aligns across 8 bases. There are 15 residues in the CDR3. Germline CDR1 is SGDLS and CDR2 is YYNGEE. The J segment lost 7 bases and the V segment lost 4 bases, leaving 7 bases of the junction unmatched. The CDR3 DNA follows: TGTGCCAGCAGCTCCCGGGACAGGTTAAATTCACCCCTCCACTTT. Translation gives CASSSRDRLNSPLHF.

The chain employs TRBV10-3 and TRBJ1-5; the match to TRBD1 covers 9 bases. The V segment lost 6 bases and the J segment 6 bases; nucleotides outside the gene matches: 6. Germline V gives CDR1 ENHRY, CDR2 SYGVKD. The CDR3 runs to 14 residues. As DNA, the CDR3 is TGTGCCATCAGGGGACAGGGTGCCCTTCAGCCCCAGCATTTT. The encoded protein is CAIRGQGALQPQHF.

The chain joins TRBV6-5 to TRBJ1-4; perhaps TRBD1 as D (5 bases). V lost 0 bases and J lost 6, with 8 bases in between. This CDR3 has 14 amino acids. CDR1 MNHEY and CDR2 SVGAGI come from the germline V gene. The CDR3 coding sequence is TGTGCCAGCAGTTACTCGGGGGGAGATGAAAAACTGTTTTTT. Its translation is CASSYSGGDEKLFF.

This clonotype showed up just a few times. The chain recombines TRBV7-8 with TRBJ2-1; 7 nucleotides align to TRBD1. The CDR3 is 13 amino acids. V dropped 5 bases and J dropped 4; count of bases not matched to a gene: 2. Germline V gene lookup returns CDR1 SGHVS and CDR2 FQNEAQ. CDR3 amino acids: CASSEGAYNEQFF. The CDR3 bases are TGTGCCAGCAGCGAGGGGGCATACAATGAGCAGTTCTTC.

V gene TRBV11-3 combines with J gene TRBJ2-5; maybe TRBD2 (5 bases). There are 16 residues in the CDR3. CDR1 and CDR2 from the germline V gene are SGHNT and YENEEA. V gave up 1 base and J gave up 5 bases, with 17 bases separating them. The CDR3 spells CASSLGSNPSGETQYF. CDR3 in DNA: TGTGCCAGCAGCTTAGGATCTAACCCATCGGGGGAGACCCAGTACTTC. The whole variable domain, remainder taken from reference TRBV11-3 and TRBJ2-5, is EAGVVQSPRYKIIEKKQPVAFWCNPISGHNTLYWYLQNLGQGPELLIRYENEEAVDDSQLPKDRFSAERLKGVDSTLKIQPAELGDSAVYLCASSLGSNPSGETQYFGPGTRLLVL.

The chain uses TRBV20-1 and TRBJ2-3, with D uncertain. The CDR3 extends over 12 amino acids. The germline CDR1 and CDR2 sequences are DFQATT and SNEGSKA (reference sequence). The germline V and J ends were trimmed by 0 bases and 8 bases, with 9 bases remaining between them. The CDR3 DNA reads TGCAGTGCTAGAGATGTGTCGGGTACGCAGTATTTT. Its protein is CSARDVSGTQYF.

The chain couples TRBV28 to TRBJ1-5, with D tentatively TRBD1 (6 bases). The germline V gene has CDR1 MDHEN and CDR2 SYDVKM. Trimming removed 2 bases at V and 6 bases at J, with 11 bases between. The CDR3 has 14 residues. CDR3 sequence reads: CASSLRGARQPQHF. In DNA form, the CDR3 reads TGTGCCAGCAGTTTACGGGGGGCGCGTCAGCCCCAGCATTTT.

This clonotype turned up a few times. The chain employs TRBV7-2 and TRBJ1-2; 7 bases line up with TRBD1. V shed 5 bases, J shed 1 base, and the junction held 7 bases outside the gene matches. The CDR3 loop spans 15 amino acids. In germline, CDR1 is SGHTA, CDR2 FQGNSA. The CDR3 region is CASSPRDSRNYGYTF. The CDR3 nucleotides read TGTGCCAGCAGCCCGCGGGACAGCCGTAACTATGGCTACACCTTC. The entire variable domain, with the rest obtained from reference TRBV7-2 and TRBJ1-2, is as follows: GAGVSQSPSNKVTEKGKDVELRCDPISGHTALYWYRQSLGQGLEFLIYFQGNSAPDKSGLPSDRFSAERTGGSVSTLTIQRTQQEDSAVYLCASSPRDSRNYGYTFGSGTRLTVV.

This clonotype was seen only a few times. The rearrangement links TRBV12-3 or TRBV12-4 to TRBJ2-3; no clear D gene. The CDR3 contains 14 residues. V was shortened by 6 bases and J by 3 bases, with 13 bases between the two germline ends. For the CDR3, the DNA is TGTGCCAGCAGCATGAGGCTAATAACAGATACGCAGTATTTT. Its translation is CASSMRLITDTQYF.

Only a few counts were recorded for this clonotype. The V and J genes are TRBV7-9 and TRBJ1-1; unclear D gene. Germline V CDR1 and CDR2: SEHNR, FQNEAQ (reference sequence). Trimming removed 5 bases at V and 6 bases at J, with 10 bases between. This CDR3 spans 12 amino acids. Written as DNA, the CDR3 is TGTGCCAGCAGCCCAGAGGGCCCTGAAGCTTTCTTT. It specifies CASSPEGPEAFF. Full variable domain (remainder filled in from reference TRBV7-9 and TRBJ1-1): DTGVSQNPRHKITKRGQNVTFRCDPISEHNRLYWYRQTLGQGPEFLTYFQNEAQLEKSRLLSDRFSAERPKGSFSTLEIQRTEQGDSAMYLCASSPEGPEAFFGQGTRLTVV.

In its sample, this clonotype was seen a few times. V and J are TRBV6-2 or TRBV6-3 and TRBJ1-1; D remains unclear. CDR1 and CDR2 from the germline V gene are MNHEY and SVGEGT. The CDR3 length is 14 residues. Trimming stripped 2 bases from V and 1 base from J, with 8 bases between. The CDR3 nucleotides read TGTGCCAGCAGTTACGAGGTGTCGAACACTGAAGCTTTCTTT. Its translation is CASSYEVSNTEAFF.

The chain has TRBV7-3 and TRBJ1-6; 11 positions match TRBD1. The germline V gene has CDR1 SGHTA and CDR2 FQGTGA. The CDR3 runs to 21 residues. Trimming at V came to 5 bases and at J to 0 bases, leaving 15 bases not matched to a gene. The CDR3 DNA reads TGTGCCAGCAGCCCCTGGGACAGGGGGGTCTTTGGGAGCTCCTATAATTCACCCCTCCACTTT. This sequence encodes CASSPWDRGVFGSSYNSPLHF.

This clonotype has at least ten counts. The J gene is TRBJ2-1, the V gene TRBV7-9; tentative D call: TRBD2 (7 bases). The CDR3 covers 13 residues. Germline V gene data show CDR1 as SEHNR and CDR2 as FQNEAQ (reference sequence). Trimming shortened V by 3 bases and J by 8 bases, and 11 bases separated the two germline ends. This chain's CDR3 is CASSFRRGHEQFF. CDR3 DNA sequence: TGTGCCAGCAGCTTTCGGCGGGGGCATGAGCAGTTCTTC.

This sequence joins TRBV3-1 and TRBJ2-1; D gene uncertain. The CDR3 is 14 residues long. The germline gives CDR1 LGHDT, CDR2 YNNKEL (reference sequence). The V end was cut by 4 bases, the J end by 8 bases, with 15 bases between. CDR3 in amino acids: CASSRWYPVDEQFF. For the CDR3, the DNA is TGTGCCAGCAGCCGATGGTATCCCGTCGATGAGCAGTTCTTC.

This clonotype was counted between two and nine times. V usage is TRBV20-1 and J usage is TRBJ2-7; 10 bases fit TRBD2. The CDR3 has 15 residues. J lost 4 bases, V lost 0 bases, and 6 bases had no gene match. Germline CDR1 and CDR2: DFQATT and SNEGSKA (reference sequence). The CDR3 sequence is CSARDPSGRGYEQYF. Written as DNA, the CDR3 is TGCAGTGCTAGAGACCCCAGCGGGAGGGGTTACGAGCAGTACTTC.

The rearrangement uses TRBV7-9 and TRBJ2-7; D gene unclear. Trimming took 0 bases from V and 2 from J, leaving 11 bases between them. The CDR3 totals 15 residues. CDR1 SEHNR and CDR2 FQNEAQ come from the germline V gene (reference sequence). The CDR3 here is CASSLAQGLTYEQYF. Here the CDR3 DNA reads TGTGCCAGCAGCTTAGCGCAAGGCTTAACCTACGAGCAGTACTTC.

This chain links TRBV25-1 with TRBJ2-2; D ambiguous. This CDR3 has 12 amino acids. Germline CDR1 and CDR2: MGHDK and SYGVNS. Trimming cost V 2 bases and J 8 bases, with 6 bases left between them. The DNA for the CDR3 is TGTGCCAGCAGTGAAGACCCTGGGGAGCTGTTTTTT. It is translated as CASSEDPGELFF.